This T cell receptor (beta chain) derives from a study of blood T cell repertoires in COVID-19. V was clipped by 5 bases and J by 0 bases; unmatched bases: 11. CDR3 size: 18 residues. Germline V gene lookup returns CDR1 SGHTA and CDR2 FQGTGA. Here immunoSEQ multiplex PCR was the method, and the copy in TCRdb shows in-frame clones only, minus some. The data show 200,000 to 250,000 clones, around four fifths seen once. Sample: peripheral blood. The receptor was isolated from a man aged 30 to 45 with active or convalescent COVID-19. J is TRBJ2-1 and V is TRBV7-3; 9 positions agree with TRBD2. The CDR3 spells CASSRGLAGAVSYNEQFF. The CDR3 DNA reads TGTGCCAGCAGCCGCGGGTTAGCGGGAGCGGTCTCCTACAATGAGCAGTTCTTC.